Shown below are 14 T cell receptor beta chains from a single sample sequenced in a study of cytomegalovirus exposure and HLA in healthy donors (dated by TCRdb to the late 2010s). The library was obtained by the immunoSEQ multiplex PCR assay. A mixture of 60 forward primers for TCR Vbeta segments and 13 reverse primers for TCR Jbeta segments was used in the multiplex PCR. Not all clones reach the TCRdb copy of this immuneACCESS table, which keeps in-frame sequences only. Checked studies attribute under half of the gap to unresolved V genes and leave the rest unexplained. The sample has roughly 120,000 clones on record, 15% of them singletons. The top ten constitute roughly 2% of the sample. The sequenced sample was PBMCs. Receptors were obtained from a woman under 30 in good health and CMV-seronegative.

This clone has only a few counts. V usage is TRBV7-9 and J usage is TRBJ1-1; D ambiguous. The germline CDR1 and CDR2 sequences are SEHNR and FQNEAQ (reference sequence). The CDR3 has 12 amino acids. V was trimmed by 5 bases and J by 6 bases, leaving 10 bases between them. DNA of the CDR3: TGTGCCAGCAGCCCTCGGGAGGCTGAAGCTTTCTTT. Amino acids: CASSPREAEAFF.

This chain joins TRBV21-1 and TRBJ1-3; the table's D call of TRBD1 was not tested on the DNA. TRBV21-1 is marked as a pseudogene. The CDR3 spans 17 residues. CDR3 DNA sequence: TGTGCCAGCAGCAAACGTTCCAGGGGTTTAGGGGGAAACACCATATATTTT. It codes for CASSKRSRGLGGNTIYF.

V gene TRBV2 combines with J gene TRBJ2-7, with TRBD2 identical over 8 bases. The ends lost 3 bases at V and 4 bases at J; junction bases unmatched: 8. This CDR3 is built from 15 residues. Looked up from germline, CDR1 is SNHLY and CDR2 is FYNNEI. The DNA for the CDR3 is TGTGCCAGCAGTGATGAGCGGGAGCTGGTTTACGAGCAGTACTTC. Translating it yields CASSDERELVYEQYF.

This clone was counted a few times. The rearrangement uses TRBV7-9 and TRBJ1-1, with TRBD1 as a possible D gene (6 bases). The V and J ends lost 6 bases and 1 base respectively, with 15 bases between them. Looked up from germline, CDR1 is SEHNR and CDR2 is FQNEAQ (reference sequence). The CDR3 extends over 15 amino acids. The CDR3 region has the DNA TGTGCCAGCAGTCCACAGGGCACTTCGAACACTGAAGCTTTCTTT. Its protein product is CASSPQGTSNTEAFF.

A few counts support this clone. This rearrangement joins TRBV2 to TRBJ2-2, with TRBD2 matching 10 bases. This CDR3 has 14 residues. In germline, CDR1 is SNHLY, CDR2 FYNNEI. With 10 bases clipped from V and 6 bases from J, the junction kept 8 bases outside the gene matches. The chain's CDR3 is CAITGSGGAGELFF. The CDR3 region has the DNA TGTGCCATCACGGGGAGCGGGGGGGCCGGGGAGCTGTTTTTT.

This clone showed up just once. This chain uses TRBV5-4 with TRBJ2-1; TRBD2 agrees at 12 bases. Germline loops: CDR1 SGHNT, CDR2 YYREEE (reference sequence). There are 16 residues in the CDR3. The junction had 1 base not matched to a gene; V was cut back by 1 base and J by 2 bases. CDR3 protein: CASSLPSGGAYNEQFF. DNA of the CDR3: TGTGCCAGCAGCTTGCCTAGCGGGGGGGCCTACAATGAGCAGTTCTTC.

The chain couples TRBV13 to TRBJ2-7; the D is unclear. From germline, CDR1 is PRHDT and CDR2 FYEKMQ (reference sequence). The CDR3 extends over 13 amino acids. V gave up 1 base and J gave up 5 bases, with 9 bases separating them. CDR3 DNA: TGTGCCAGCAGCTTAGCGTCTAACCACGAGCAGTACTTC. Translation: CASSLASNHEQYF.

The chain employs TRBV2 and TRBJ2-2, with D perhaps matching TRBD2 (6 bases). Germline CDR1 is SNHLY and CDR2 is FYNNEI. This CDR3 spans 14 amino acids. The V and J ends lost 9 bases and 6 bases respectively, with 17 bases between them. The CDR3 DNA follows: TGTGCCAGATCGGGACTTCTCGCGCCCGGGGAGCTGTTTTTT. It codes for CARSGLLAPGELFF.

Only a few counts were recorded for this clone. The chain has TRBV19 and TRBJ1-5; the D gene is possibly TRBD1 (5 bases). The ends were cut back, 10 bases at V and 7 bases at J, with 17 bases in the middle. The CDR3 is made up of 13 amino acids. Germline V gives CDR1 LNHDA, CDR2 SQIVND (reference sequence). The DNA for the CDR3 is TGTGCCACTGAGTCACGGGGGAGACAGCCCCAGCATTTT. It yields the protein CATESRGRQPQHF. The whole variable domain, filled in from reference TRBV19 and TRBJ1-5, reads DGGITQSPKYLFRKEGQNVTLSCEQNLNHDAMYWYRQDPGQGLRLIYYSQIVNDFQKGDIAEGYSVSREKKESFPLTVTSAQKNPTAFYLCATESRGRQPQHFGDGTRLSIL.

V is TRBV28 and J is TRBJ1-6; the match to TRBD1 covers 7 bases. The CDR3 spans 15 residues. Looked up from germline, CDR1 is MDHEN and CDR2 is SYDVKM. J gave up 7 bases and V 5 bases, and 8 bases lay outside the gene matches. The CDR3 bases are TGTGCCAGCAGTACCAGACAGGGACGGAATTCACCCCTCCACTTT. Translating gives CASSTRQGRNSPLHF. Supplemented by reference TRBV28 and TRBJ1-6, the full variable domain reads DVKVTQSSRYLVKRTGEKVFLECVQDMDHENMFWYRQDPGLGLRLIYFSYDVKMKEKGDIPEGYSVSREKKERFSLILESASTNQTSMYLCASSTRQGRNSPLHFGNGTRLTVT.

The chain joins TRBV11-1 to TRBJ1-1, with 8 bases lining up with TRBD1. CDR1 SGHAT and CDR2 FQDESV come from the germline V gene (reference sequence). The CDR3 has 16 residues. V trimming: 3 bases; J trimming: 5 bases; junction bases outside the gene matches: 11. DNA of the CDR3: TGTGCCAGCAGCTTGGGGGTCGGACAGGGAGGGACTGAAGCTTTCTTT. It encodes CASSLGVGQGGTEAFF.

This chain joins TRBV29-1 and TRBJ2-5; 7 nucleotides agree with TRBD2. With 0 bases clipped from V and 5 bases from J, the junction kept 6 bases outside the gene matches. This CDR3 is built from 14 residues. Germline loops: CDR1 SQVTM, CDR2 ANQGSEA. CDR3 region: CSVEDRGETETQYF. In DNA, the CDR3 is TGCAGCGTTGAAGATCGGGGGGAGACTGAGACCCAGTACTTC.

The sample holds a few counts of this clone. The rearrangement links TRBV15 to TRBJ1-1, with D perhaps TRBD1 (5 bases). CDR1 is LNHNV, CDR2 YYDKDF, per germline (reference sequence). The CDR3 is 14 residues long. V shed 0 bases and J shed 10 bases, with 15 bases lying between them. This CDR3 reads CATSRDHGREGAFF. CDR3 coding DNA: TGTGCCACCAGCAGAGATCACGGCAGGGAGGGAGCTTTCTTT.

The gene calls are TRBV28 and TRBJ1-1; 7 bases are shared with TRBD1. The CDR3 contains 14 residues. J lost 4 bases, V lost 5 bases, and 7 bases had no gene match. Germline CDR1 and CDR2: MDHEN and SYDVKM. The CDR3, as DNA: TGTGCCAGCAGTGTGGACAGGTTGGGCACTGAAGCTTTCTTT. This codes for CASSVDRLGTEAFF.